This TCR beta chain was documented in a study of identifying expanded T cells in peripheral blood. General study results and limits: Across healthy donors, higher total template counts meant significantly greater approximately two-week count variance.

As to this clone: What it binds is unknown.

Healthy donors had no documented immune events, such as infections, while sampled. Germline CDR1 reads ENHRY; CDR2 reads SYGVKD. V was clipped by 0 bases and J by 0 bases, with 11 bases between them. The CDR3 consists of 16 residues. Sequencing was performed with immunoSEQ multiplex PCR; in TCRdb, only in-frame clones are kept and a portion is missing. Here the sample spans approximately 110,000 clones, approximately 90% being singletons. This chain connects TRBV10-3 to TRBJ2-5; D unclear. This receptor was obtained from a person aged 18 to 75 in good health. Sequencing used blood. The CDR3: CAISESQFRNQETQYF. The CDR3 DNA sequence: TGTGCCATCAGTGAGTCGCAGTTCAGAAACCAAGAGACCCAGTACTTC.